This is a list of T cell receptor beta chains from one sample in a study of blood T cell repertoires in COVID-19. The table came from immunoSEQ multiplex PCR; TCRdb's copy has only in-frame clones and leaves some out. The sample records under 250,000 clones, about 85% being singletons. Material: peripheral blood. The origin of the receptors is a man aged 50 or older who had recovered from COVID-19. The CDR3 runs from the conserved cysteine through the conserved F or W. A D gene is named only where the DNA matches it firmly. Clone size is given for some rows only: seen once, a few or many times, or a class if the clone is expanded.

size: NA; D: NA; J: TRBJ1-1; length: 14; V: TRBV18; CDR3: CASSPLLGNTEAFF; DNA: TGTGCCAGCTCACCACTTCTAGGAAACACTGAAGCTTTCTTT
size: NA; D: NA; J: TRBJ2-2; length: 16; V: TRBV10-3; CDR3: CAISEWTDRNTGELFF; DNA: TGTGCCATCAGTGAGTGGACGGACAGAAACACCGGGGAGCTGTTTTTT
size: NA; D: NA; J: TRBJ2-5; length: 13; V: TRBV9; CDR3: CASTGGGEETQYF; DNA: TGTGCCAGCACTGGGGGGGGCGAAGAGACCCAGTACTTC
size: NA; D: TRBD2; J: TRBJ2-6; length: 17; V: TRBV18; CDR3: CASSSIAGVSGANVLTF; DNA: TGTGCCAGCTCATCGATAGCGGGAGTCTCTGGGGCCAACGTCCTGACTTTC
size: NA; D: NA; J: TRBJ2-7; length: 11; V: TRBV7-5; CDR3: CVRSFSYEQYF; DNA: TGTGTCAGAAGCTTTAGCTACGAGCAGTACTTC
size: once; D: TRBD1; J: TRBJ2-5; length: 16; V: TRBV24-1; CDR3: CATSDPAQGAGETQYF; DNA: TGTGCCACCAGTGATCCCGCTCAGGGGGCTGGGGAGACCCAGTACTTC
size: NA; D: TRBD1; J: TRBJ1-1; length: 15; V: TRBV6-5; CDR3: CASSSTGWGDTEAFF; DNA: TGTGCCAGCAGTTCGACAGGGTGGGGGGACACTGAAGCTTTCTTT
size: NA; D: TRBD1; J: TRBJ1-2; length: 13; V: TRBV28; CDR3: CASNWDRGKGYTF; DNA: TGTGCCAGCAACTGGGACAGGGGGAAGGGCTACACCTTC
size: once; D: NA; J: TRBJ2-6; length: 14; V: TRBV19; CDR3: CASSYQAGANVLTF; DNA: TGTGCCAGTAGTTACCAGGCTGGGGCCAACGTCCTGACTTTC
size: few; D: NA; J: TRBJ2-3; length: 15; V: TRBV7-8; CDR3: CASTSSGITADTQYF; DNA: TGTGCCAGCACTTCATCCGGGATTACCGCAGATACGCAGTATTTT
size: NA; D: NA; J: TRBJ1-5; length: 16; V: TRBV19; CDR3: CASSIDSRGSNQPQHF; DNA: TGTGCCAGTAGTATAGATAGTAGGGGTAGCAATCAGCCCCAGCATTTT
size: NA; D: NA; J: TRBJ1-1; length: 13; V: TRBV19; CDR3: CASNVRKNTEAFF; DNA: TGTGCCAGTAACGTCAGGAAGAACACTGAAGCTTTCTTT
size: few; D: TRBD2; J: TRBJ2-5; length: 16; V: TRBV6-6; CDR3: CASSYSQTSGRETQYF; DNA: TGTGCCAGCAGTTACTCTCAGACTAGCGGGAGGGAGACCCAGTACTTC
size: NA; D: NA; J: TRBJ2-1; length: 16; V: TRBV3-1/TRBV3-2; CDR3: CASSQATGSSYNEQFF; DNA: TGTGCCAGCAGCCAAGCTACAGGAAGCTCCTACAATGAGCAGTTCTTC
size: NA; D: TRBD2; J: TRBJ2-1; length: 15; V: TRBV11-3; CDR3: CASSKGLAEGNEQFF; DNA: TGTGCCAGCAGTAAGGGGCTAGCGGAGGGGAATGAGCAGTTCTTC
size: NA; D: TRBD1; J: TRBJ1-2; length: 13; V: TRBV6-6; CDR3: CASSPTGDYGYTF; DNA: TGTGCCAGCAGCCCCACAGGGGACTATGGCTACACCTTC
size: NA; D: NA; J: TRBJ1-6; length: 16; V: TRBV2; CDR3: CASSPERGVYNSPLHF; DNA: TGTGCCAGCAGTCCTGAGCGGGGCGTCTATAATTCACCCCTCCACTTT
size: NA; D: TRBD1; J: TRBJ1-2; length: 13; V: TRBV5-1; CDR3: CASSQDRGGGYTF; DNA: TGCGCCAGCAGCCAGGACAGGGGTGGGGGCTACACCTTC
size: NA; D: TRBD1; J: TRBJ1-6; length: 15; V: TRBV5-6; CDR3: CASSSRDRGLSPLHF; DNA: TGTGCCAGCAGCTCCCGGGACAGGGGGCTTTCACCCCTCCACTTT
size: once; D: NA; J: TRBJ2-2; length: 13; V: TRBV7-9; CDR3: CASSSLRTGELFF; DNA: TGTGCCAGCAGCTCTTTGAGGACCGGGGAGCTGTTTTTT
size: once; D: NA; J: TRBJ2-2; length: 15; V: TRBV19; CDR3: CASSTWDTDTGELFF; DNA: TGTGCCAGTAGTACGTGGGACACCGACACCGGGGAGCTGTTTTTT
size: NA; D: NA; J: TRBJ1-2; length: 14; V: TRBV6-1; CDR3: CASSERHPDYGYTF; DNA: TGTGCCAGCAGTGAGCGTCATCCCGACTATGGCTACACCTTC
size: once; D: NA; J: TRBJ2-7; length: 18; V: TRBV11-2; CDR3: CASSLSGGAGGQRREQYF; DNA: TGTGCCAGCAGCTTATCAGGAGGGGCCGGGGGACAGCGGCGAGAGCAGTACTTC
size: few; D: NA; J: TRBJ1-5; length: 15; V: TRBV19; CDR3: CASKAGPNSNQPQHF; DNA: TGTGCCAGTAAAGCAGGGCCTAATAGCAATCAGCCCCAGCATTTT
size: few; D: NA; J: TRBJ2-1; length: 14; V: TRBV15; CDR3: CATSRDRLDNEQFF; DNA: TGTGCCACCAGCAGAGATCGACTCGACAATGAGCAGTTCTTC
size: few; D: NA; J: TRBJ2-7; length: 15; V: TRBV4-1; CDR3: CASSQDPGPLYEQYF; DNA: TGCGCCAGCAGCCAAGACCCGGGTCCCCTCTACGAGCAGTACTTC
size: NA; D: NA; J: TRBJ1-1; length: 12; V: TRBV30; CDR3: CAWSRQSLAAFF; DNA: TGTGCCTGGTCACGACAGAGCCTAGCGGCTTTCTTT
size: NA; D: TRBD1; J: TRBJ1-1; length: 15; V: TRBV19; CDR3: CATRLQGAGATEAFF; DNA: TGTGCCACCCGATTACAGGGGGCCGGGGCCACTGAAGCTTTCTTT
size: NA; D: NA; J: TRBJ2-2; length: 15; V: TRBV7-8; CDR3: CASSYGTTNTGELFF; DNA: TGTGCCAGCAGCTACGGGACAACGAACACCGGGGAGCTGTTTTTT
size: NA; D: TRBD2; J: TRBJ2-7; length: 13; V: TRBV29-1; CDR3: CSAGTSGTGEQYF; DNA: TGCAGCGCCGGGACTAGCGGGACCGGCGAGCAGTACTTC
size: once; D: NA; J: TRBJ1-5; length: 13; V: TRBV18; CDR3: CASSSYRDQPQHF; DNA: TGTGCCAGCTCATCGTACAGGGACCAGCCCCAGCATTTT
size: NA; D: NA; J: TRBJ2-3; length: 16; V: TRBV7-9; CDR3: CASSPRLVLAGDTQYF; DNA: TGTGCCAGCAGCCCGAGACTAGTTCTAGCCGGAGATACGCAGTATTTT
size: NA; D: NA; J: TRBJ2-6; length: 15; V: TRBV19; CDR3: CASSTGATGANVLTF; DNA: TGTGCCAGTAGTACAGGGGCTACTGGGGCCAACGTCCTGACTTTC
size: NA; D: NA; J: TRBJ2-5; length: 11; V: TRBV27; CDR3: CASSSGETQYF; DNA: TGTGCCAGCAGTTCCGGTGAGACCCAGTACTTC
size: NA; D: TRBD2; J: TRBJ2-7; length: 16; V: TRBV5-4; CDR3: CASSSVAGGPSYEQYF; DNA: TGTGCCAGCAGCTCAGTAGCGGGAGGGCCTTCGTACGAGCAGTACTTC
size: once; D: NA; J: TRBJ1-4; length: 15; V: TRBV7-9; CDR3: CASSSEAATNEKLFF; DNA: TGTGCCAGCAGCTCGGAGGCTGCAACTAATGAAAAACTGTTTTTT
size: NA; D: NA; J: TRBJ1-3; length: 11; V: TRBV12-3/TRBV12-4; CDR3: CAYRGGNTIYF; DNA: TGTGCCTACCGGGGTGGAAACACCATATATTTT
size: NA; D: TRBD2; J: TRBJ2-3; length: 16; V: TRBV15; CDR3: CATSRSGTSGKDTQYF; DNA: TGTGCCACCAGCAGATCCGGGACTAGCGGGAAGGATACGCAGTATTTT
size: NA; D: NA; J: TRBJ1-4; length: 12; V: TRBV5-1; CDR3: CASSVLNEKLFF; DNA: TGCGCCAGCAGCGTCCTTAATGAAAAACTGTTTTTT
size: NA; D: NA; J: TRBJ2-1; length: 15; V: TRBV3-1/TRBV3-2; CDR3: CASSQDRGRYNEQFF; DNA: TGTGCCAGCAGCCAAGATAGGGGTCGATACAATGAGCAGTTCTTC
size: NA; D: TRBD1; J: TRBJ2-7; length: 14; V: TRBV6-6; CDR3: CASSSADRGYEQYF; DNA: TGTGCCAGCAGTTCCGCGGACAGGGGCTACGAGCAGTACTTC
size: NA; D: NA; J: TRBJ2-1; length: 13; V: TRBV6-5; CDR3: CASRGYSYNEQFF; DNA: TGTGCCAGCAGGGGCTACTCCTACAATGAGCAGTTCTTC
size: few; D: NA; J: TRBJ2-7; length: 13; V: TRBV6-2/TRBV6-3; CDR3: CASSKFGGYEQYF; DNA: TGTGCCAGCAGCAAATTTGGGGGGTACGAGCAGTACTTC
size: NA; D: NA; J: TRBJ2-1; length: 12; V: TRBV2; CDR3: CASSDSLVWQFF; DNA: TGTGCCAGCAGTGACTCCCTTGTGTGGCAGTTCTTC
size: NA; D: TRBD1; J: TRBJ1-5; length: 17; V: TRBV18; CDR3: CASSRVLAQGSNQPQHF; DNA: TGTGCCAGCTCACGAGTGCTTGCACAGGGGAGCAATCAGCCCCAGCATTTT
size: once; D: NA; J: TRBJ1-1; length: 15; V: TRBV6-4; CDR3: CASSDNPGGNTEAFF; DNA: TGTGCCAGCAGTGACAATCCGGGGGGTAACACTGAAGCTTTCTTT
size: NA; D: NA; J: TRBJ2-7; length: 16; V: TRBV25-1; CDR3: CASSEFQGHSSYEQYF; DNA: TGTGCCAGCAGTGAATTCCAGGGCCACAGCTCCTACGAGCAGTACTTC
size: NA; D: TRBD2; J: TRBJ2-3; length: 14; V: TRBV28; CDR3: CASRSVTSGDTQYF; DNA: TGTGCCAGCAGATCTGTGACTAGCGGAGATACGCAGTATTTT
size: few; D: TRBD2; J: TRBJ2-7; length: 15; V: TRBV5-4; CDR3: CASSLAGGLSYEQYF; DNA: TGTGCCAGCAGCTTGGCCGGGGGACTATCCTACGAGCAGTACTTC
size: once; D: NA; J: TRBJ2-7; length: 12; V: TRBV24-1; CDR3: CATSDLGVEQYF; DNA: TGTGCCACCAGTGATTTGGGAGTCGAGCAGTACTTC